This T cell receptor (beta chain) was sequenced during a study of blood T cell repertoires in COVID-19. Sequencing used immunoSEQ multiplex PCR; TCRdb keeps in-frame clones, though not all of them. Among a few hundred thousand clones listed, less than 90% were seen once. V was clipped by 1 base and J by 3 bases, with 13 bases between them. This CDR3 is 16 amino acids long. Looked up from germline, CDR1 is SEHNR and CDR2 is FQNEAQ (reference sequence). Sample: PBMCs or T cells enriched from blood (not recorded which). The chain carries TRBV7-9 and TRBJ2-1, with D maybe TRBD2 (7 bases). The TCR comes from a woman aged 25-40 years who had recovered from COVID-19. CDR3 protein: CASSLGRGAFYNEQFF. CDR3 in DNA: TGTGCCAGCAGCTTAGGTCGGGGGGCATTCTACAATGAGCAGTTCTTC.